This TCR beta chain was identified in a study of post-analysis software for immune sequencing data. Study-level information: Relapsing-remitting, secondary progressive and progressive-relapsing courses of multiple sclerosis were included. Notes on the study in general: Several TRBV segments (TRBV5-6, TRBV5-1 and TRBV20-1 among them) occurred more frequently in patients than in controls. Multiple sclerosis patients showed significantly lower normalized Chao1 diversity than controls did.

The V and J ends lost 5 bases and 4 bases, in that order; junction bases with no gene match: 5. CDR3 size: 14 residues. Germline CDR1 reads DFQATT; CDR2 reads SNEGSKA (reference sequence). In the case of this clonotype: As yet, its antigen is unknown.

Presence of unique molecular identifiers characterized the TCR beta cDNA libraries. Each CDR3 protein gets one entry after TCRdb re-called the PCR reads with MiXCR. The sample lists roughly 570,000 distinct CDR3 sequences; around a third were seen once. The chain has TRBV20-1 and TRBJ1-4; TRBD1 aligns across 9 bases. The TCR comes from a girl under 18 with multiple sclerosis. The sample taken for sequencing was blood. This CDR3 is CSASGTGNNEKLFF. The CDR3 nucleotides are TGCAGTGCTTCCGGGACAGGGAATAATGAAAAACTGTTTTTT.